What follows are 25 T cell receptor beta chains derived from one specimen sequenced in a study of T cell responses to AZD1222 COVID-19 vaccine. TCRdb's table, derived via immunoSEQ multiplex PCR, lists solely in-frame clones and lacks some. The table includes around 110,000 clones, approximately 84% detected once. The sample in question was peripheral blood, obtained on day 0 of AZD1222 vaccination. The receptors derive from an adult in good health.

This sequence joins TRBV21-1 and TRBJ2-5; the table's D call of TRBD1 was not tested on the DNA. TRBV21-1 is a recognized pseudogene. CDR3 length equals 19 residues. In nucleotides, the CDR3 is TGTGCCAGCAGCAAACGGGAAAGTATCGACAGGGGAACCCAAGAGACCCAGTACTTC. It codes for CASSKRESIDRGTQETQYF.

The gene calls are TRBV10-3 and TRBJ1-2, with 7 nucleotides matching TRBD1. The V segment lost 2 bases and the J segment 0 bases; nucleotides outside the gene matches: 3. CDR1 is ENHRY, CDR2 SYGVKD, per germline. The CDR3 length is 15 residues. The CDR3 coding sequence is TGTGCCATCAGTGAGGACAGGGCCGCTAACTATGGCTACACCTTC. This gives the protein CAISEDRAANYGYTF.

The V gene is TRBV27, the J gene TRBJ2-3, with D tentatively TRBD2 (5 bases). Germline V gene lookup returns CDR1 MNHEY and CDR2 SMNVEV (reference sequence). The CDR3 consists of 12 residues. V was trimmed by 4 bases and J by 11 bases, leaving 13 bases between them. The CDR3 DNA reads TGTGCCAGCAGTTCCAGTGGCAGCGGGCAGTATTTT. Translation gives CASSSSGSGQYF.

The chain links TRBV7-2 to TRBJ2-5; D not resolved. The CDR3 runs 13 residues. Deletions cut 1 base from V and 5 bases from J, with 8 bases between. Germline CDR1 SGHTA, CDR2 FQGNSA. In DNA form, the CDR3 reads TGTGCCAGCAGCTTAGGCGAATGGGAGACCCAGTACTTC. Its protein product is CASSLGEWETQYF.

The gene calls are TRBV18 and TRBJ2-6, with a tentative D call TRBD2 (6 bases). This CDR3 is built from 17 residues. V gave up 1 base and J gave up 3 bases, with 13 bases separating them. The germline V gene encodes CDR1 KGHSH and CDR2 LQKENI. The CDR3 protein is CASSPRGGESGANVLTF. The CDR3 nucleotides read TGTGCCAGCTCACCACGCGGAGGGGAGAGTGGGGCCAACGTCCTGACTTTC.

This sequence joins TRBV6-5 and TRBJ2-5; 7 positions agree with TRBD2. With V trimmed by 7 bases and J by 5 bases, 13 bases remained unmatched. The germline CDR1 and CDR2 sequences are MNHEY and SVGAGI. The CDR3 is made up of 15 amino acids. CDR3 nucleotides: TGTGCCAGCAAAGGAGGAGGTTTGGGGGGGGAGACCCAGTACTTC. This gives the protein CASKGGGLGGETQYF.

The genes are TRBV4-1 and TRBJ1-2; D is uncertain. V was pared by 0 bases and J by 4 bases, with 6 bases between. The V gene's germline CDR1 is MGHRA and CDR2 YSYEKL. This CDR3 is built from 13 residues. For the CDR3, the DNA is TGCGCCAGCAGCCAAGAGGTTAGCTATGGCTACACCTTC. The encoded protein is CASSQEVSYGYTF.

The V and J genes are TRBV6-5 and TRBJ1-6, with D perhaps matching TRBD1 (5 bases). Germline V gives CDR1 MNHEY, CDR2 SVGAGI. The CDR3 is 14 residues long. The V end lost 4 bases, the J end lost 9 bases, and 13 bases lay between the germline ends. The CDR3 sequence: CASSFRDVGSPLHF. In nucleotides, the CDR3 is TGTGCCAGCAGTTTCCGGGACGTTGGTTCACCCCTCCACTTT.

The V call is TRBV12-3 or TRBV12-4, the J call TRBJ1-5; 7 bases map to TRBD1. The CDR3 has 13 amino acids. Unmatched junction bases numbered 6, after V lost 6 bases and J lost 7 bases. CDR3 sequence (DNA): TGTGCCAGCAGAGAGACAGGGTACCAGCCCCAGCATTTT. The encoded protein is CASRETGYQPQHF.

The chain links TRBV28 to TRBJ2-7; no clear D. Germline CDR1 MDHEN, CDR2 SYDVKM. V lost 7 bases and J lost 5, with 15 bases in between. The CDR3 extends over 13 amino acids. CDR3 region: CASKPPLSHEQYF. The CDR3 DNA reads TGTGCCAGCAAGCCCCCCCTTTCACACGAGCAGTACTTC.

This clone has just a few counts. In DNA form, the CDR3 reads TGTGCCAGTAGTATCTCCAGGGGTGGAGATACGCAGTATTTT. Translated, it gives CASSISRGGDTQYF. This chain links TRBV19 with TRBJ2-3; weak D call: TRBD1 (6 bases). This CDR3 region has 14 residues. CDR1 LNHDA and CDR2 SQIVND come from the germline V gene (reference sequence). The V gene lost 3 bases and the J gene lost 5 bases, with 12 bases spanning the gap. The complete variable domain, with remaining parts taken from reference TRBV19 and TRBJ2-3, reads DGGITQSPKYLFRKEGQNVTLSCEQNLNHDAMYWYRQDPGQGLRLIYYSQIVNDFQKGDIAEGYSVSREKKESFPLTVTSAQKNPTAFYLCASSISRGGDTQYFGPGTRLTVL.

The CDR3 nucleotides are TGTGCCAGCAGATCAAAGCGACTAGCGGGAGACAATGAGCAGTTCTTC. This sequence encodes CASRSKRLAGDNEQFF. The gene calls are TRBV7-3 and TRBJ2-1; 12 bases map to TRBD2. Germline V CDR1 and CDR2: SGHTA, FQGTGA. The junction had 8 bases not matched to a gene; V was cut back by 6 bases and J by 5 bases. The CDR3 spans 16 residues.

For the CDR3, the DNA is TGTGCCAGCAGCGCCTACGACAATCAGCCCCAGCATTTT. This gives the protein CASSAYDNQPQHF. This chain joins TRBV9 and TRBJ1-5; D is uncertain. The CDR3 length is 13 residues. The V end lost 3 bases, the J end lost 3 bases, and 7 bases lay between the germline ends. Germline V gives CDR1 SGDLS, CDR2 YYNGEE.

The chain couples TRBV7-9 to TRBJ1-5, with a weak D call TRBD1 (5 bases). The V end was cut by 1 base, the J end by 1 base, with 8 bases between. Per germline, CDR1 SEHNR and CDR2 FQNEAQ (reference sequence). CDR3 size: 15 residues. The DNA for the CDR3 is TGTGCCAGCAGCTTAGGGGACGGAAGCAATCAGCCCCAGCATTTT. The encoded protein is CASSLGDGSNQPQHF.

The rearrangement links TRBV5-1 to TRBJ2-5; weak D call: TRBD2 (5 bases). Between the trimmed V and J ends, which lost 3 bases and 2 bases, there was a span of 14 bases. This CDR3 is built from 15 residues. Germline-derived CDR1 and CDR2 are SGHRS and YFSETQ. CDR3 nucleotide sequence: TGCGCCAGCAGCTGGAGCCCGACTACTCAAGAGACCCAGTACTTC. Translated: CASSWSPTTQETQYF.

The rearrangement links TRBV28 to TRBJ1-2; the D is unclear. Trimming cost V 3 bases and J 4 bases, with 3 bases left between them. The CDR3 consists of 11 residues. The V gene's germline CDR1 is MDHEN and CDR2 SYDVKM. CDR3 residues: CASSLAYGYTF. CDR3 in DNA: TGTGCCAGCAGTTTGGCCTATGGCTACACCTTC.

The CDR3 reads CASSLTGGEQFF. The DNA of the CDR3 is TGTGCCAGCAGCCTCACAGGAGGGGAGCAGTTCTTC. This chain joins TRBV11-3 and TRBJ2-1; TRBD2 might be the D (6 bases). V dropped 5 bases and J dropped 10 bases, with 12 bases sitting between them. CDR1 is SGHNT, CDR2 YENEEA, per germline. This CDR3 spans 12 amino acids.

DNA for the CDR3: TGCGCCAGCAGCCAAGAACCGGTTAACTATGGCTACACCTTC. This translates into CASSQEPVNYGYTF. The chain links TRBV4-3 to TRBJ1-2; D remains ambiguous. This CDR3 spans 14 amino acids. Per the germline V gene, CDR1 is LGHNA and CDR2 is YSLEER. Trimming removed 0 bases from V and 1 base from J, with 6 bases in between.

This clone occurred a few times. This CDR3 reads CASSVNRGGQPQHF. The CDR3 region has the DNA TGTGCCAGTAGTGTCAACAGGGGAGGGCAGCCCCAGCATTTT. The rearrangement joins TRBV19 to TRBJ1-5; 7 bases are shared with TRBD1. Germline CDR1 and CDR2: LNHDA and SQIVND (reference sequence). The CDR3 spans 14 residues. Trimming at V came to 5 bases and at J to 7 bases, leaving 8 bases not matched to a gene.

J is TRBJ1-3 and V is TRBV11-2, with D perhaps TRBD1 (5 bases). Looked up from germline, CDR1 is SGHAT and CDR2 is FQNNGV. Trimming shortened V by 2 bases and J by 3 bases, and 14 bases separated the two germline ends. The CDR3 has 16 residues. The CDR3 loop is CASSLMRGRRGNTIYF. The DNA of the CDR3 is TGTGCCAGCAGCTTAATGCGGGGACGACGTGGAAACACCATATATTTT. The full variable domain, its missing parts supplied by reference TRBV11-2 and TRBJ1-3, is EAGVAQSPRYKIIEKRQSVAFWCNPISGHATLYWYQQILGQGPKLLIQFQNNGVVDDSQLPKDRFSAERLKGVDSTLKIQPAKLEDSAVYLCASSLMRGRRGNTIYFGEGSWLTVV.

The chain couples TRBV30 to TRBJ1-2; D gene unclear. The germline V and J ends were trimmed by 5 bases and 2 bases, with 3 bases remaining between them. This CDR3 comprises 10 residues. CDR1 is GTSNPN, CDR2 SVGIG, per germline (reference sequence). The CDR3 sequence is CAWENYGYTF. The CDR3 region has the DNA TGTGCCTGGGAGAACTATGGCTACACCTTC.

V gene TRBV6-5 combines with J gene TRBJ2-2; D may be TRBD1 (5 bases). V lost 0 bases and J lost 1, with 9 bases in between. Germline assignment: CDR1 MNHEY and CDR2 SVGAGI. The CDR3 covers 16 residues. CDR3 sequence: CASSYSHRLNTGELFF. As DNA, the CDR3 is TGTGCCAGCAGTTACTCTCACAGGCTGAACACCGGGGAGCTGTTTTTT.

This sequence joins TRBV28 and TRBJ1-2; D ambiguous. The CDR3 runs to 13 residues. Looked up from germline, CDR1 is MDHEN and CDR2 is SYDVKM. Trimming removed 7 bases from V and 5 bases from J, with 14 bases in between. The CDR3 DNA reads as TGTGCCAGCATTCCGGGGTACGGTTATGGCTACACCTTC. This sequence encodes CASIPGYGYGYTF.

This clone was counted a single time. This chain links TRBV5-1 with TRBJ2-3; the D gene could be TRBD1 or TRBD2 (6 bases each). Germline V gene lookup returns CDR1 SGHRS and CDR2 YFSETQ. V dropped 4 bases and J dropped 0 bases, with 15 bases sitting between them. The CDR3 covers 16 residues. CDR3 loop: CASSPEGGLSTDTQYF. CDR3 sequence (DNA): TGCGCCAGCAGCCCCGAGGGGGGCCTTAGCACAGATACGCAGTATTTT. Looking up the rest from reference TRBV5-1 and TRBJ2-3 gives the full variable domain: KAGVTQTPRYLIKTRGQQVTLSCSPISGHRSVSWYQQTPGQGLQFLFEYFSETQRNKGNFPGRFSGRQFSNSRSEMNVSTLELGDSALYLCASSPEGGLSTDTQYFGPGTRLTVL.

The chain employs TRBV27 and TRBJ1-1; 7 positions match TRBD1. This CDR3 has 13 amino acids. Germline trimming cut 3 bases from V and 7 bases from J; bases unmatched to any gene: 5. Germline CDR1 and CDR2: MNHEY and SMNVEV (reference sequence). CDR3 bases: TGTGCCAGCAGTTTCTGGGACAGAAGTGAAGCTTTCTTT. It specifies CASSFWDRSEAFF.